This passage covers 17 T cell receptor beta chains from one sample sequenced in a study of T cell changes during pregnancy in multiple sclerosis. The method was immunoSEQ multiplex PCR; TCRdb's version includes in-frame clones alone and lacks a portion of them. The sample lists roughly 87,000 clones; just over 90% were seen once. Sequencing used peripheral blood, obtained in the third trimester of pregnancy. These receptors were obtained from a female donor in good health, enrolled as a control in a pregnancy study.

The J gene is TRBJ2-2, the V gene TRBV4-2; D is unresolved. CDR3 size: 12 residues. The germline V and J ends were trimmed by 3 bases and 7 bases, with 6 bases remaining between them. Germline CDR1 reads LGHNA; CDR2 reads YNFKEQ. The CDR3 reads CASSHGDGELFF. DNA for the CDR3: TGTGCCAGCAGCCATGGAGACGGGGAGCTGTTTTTT.

The V call is TRBV5-1, the J call TRBJ1-1, with D maybe TRBD1 (6 bases). Trimming removed 4 bases at V and 1 base at J, with 17 bases between. From germline, CDR1 is SGHRS and CDR2 YFSETQ. The CDR3 sequence is 16 residues long. The CDR3 DNA follows: TGCGCCAGCAGCCAAGCGGGGGGCTTCGCGAACACTGAAGCTTTCTTT. It encodes CASSQAGGFANTEAFF.

The V gene is TRBV5-6, the J gene TRBJ2-7; possible D gene TRBD1, 6 bases. Deletions cut 2 bases from V and 6 bases from J, with 9 bases between. The CDR3 length is 12 residues. Germline V lookup: CDR1 SGHDT, CDR2 YYEEEE. The CDR3: CASSFWGREQYF. DNA for the CDR3: TGTGCCAGCAGCTTTTGGGGGCGCGAGCAGTACTTC.

The CDR3 is CASSFGAGGNTEAFF. The CDR3 coding sequence is TGTGCCAGCAGTTTTGGGGCCGGGGGGAACACTGAAGCTTTCTTT. The chain joins TRBV27 to TRBJ1-1, with a weak D call TRBD1 (5 bases). The length of the CDR3 is 15 residues. Germline values: CDR1 MNHEY, CDR2 SMNVEV (reference sequence). V lost 3 bases to trimming and J lost 1 base, with 12 bases between them.

This chain connects TRBV5-1 to TRBJ1-1, with 7 bases matching TRBD1. CDR3 length: 14 amino acids. Trimming at V came to 4 bases and at J to 4 bases, leaving 7 bases not matched to a gene. CDR1 is SGHRS and CDR2 is YFSETQ in the germline V gene. The CDR3 DNA sequence: TGCGCCAGCAGCGGAGGGGGCGCGGGCACTGAAGCTTTCTTT. Residues: CASSGGGAGTEAFF.

The chain is built from TRBV6-1 and TRBJ2-4, with D perhaps TRBD2 (5 bases). This CDR3 has 14 residues. CDR1 is MNHNS and CDR2 is SASEGT in the germline V gene. The V end was cut by 7 bases, the J end by 1 base, with 11 bases between. The DNA of the CDR3 is TGTGCCAGCACCGGGGATCTTGCCAAAAACATTCAGTACTTC. Its translation: CASTGDLAKNIQYF.

The V gene is TRBV5-6, the J gene TRBJ1-4; 8 nucleotides align to TRBD1. CDR3 length: 14 amino acids. Germline lookup yields CDR1 SGHDT and CDR2 YYEEEE. Unmatched junction bases numbered 2, after V lost 4 bases and J lost 3 bases. The CDR3 protein is CASSVGQANEKLFF. The CDR3 region has the DNA TGTGCCAGCAGCGTGGGACAGGCTAATGAAAAACTGTTTTTT.

This clone was found once. J is TRBJ1-6 and V is TRBV30; D is perhaps TRBD1 (5 bases). V was trimmed by 4 bases and J by 14 bases, leaving 18 bases between them. This CDR3 has 13 residues. Germline values: CDR1 GTSNPN, CDR2 SVGIG (reference sequence). This CDR3 is CAWTLGIGGTLHF. The CDR3 DNA sequence: TGTGCCTGGACGTTGGGGATTGGGGGGACCCTCCACTTT.

This chain uses TRBV6-1 with TRBJ1-5; D ambiguous. Trimming removed 3 bases at V and 2 bases at J, with 8 bases between. The germline V gene has CDR1 MNHNS and CDR2 SASEGT. The CDR3 contains 14 residues. The DNA of the CDR3 is TGTGCCAGCAGTGATCACAGTCGCAATCAGCCCCAGCATTTT. It yields the protein CASSDHSRNQPQHF.

This chain uses TRBV19 with TRBJ2-2; D is perhaps TRBD2 (5 bases). V gave up 6 bases and J gave up 7 bases, with 21 bases separating them. Germline CDR1 and CDR2: LNHDA and SQIVND (reference sequence). The length of the CDR3 is 16 residues. Written as DNA, the CDR3 is TGTGCCAGTAGAGGATGGGCCAGCCTTCGGGGCGGGGAGCTGTTTTTT. This codes for CASRGWASLRGGELFF.

This chain uses TRBV7-2 with TRBJ2-1; TRBD2 agrees at 15 bases. The CDR3 totals 18 residues. Trimming took 5 bases from V and 7 from J; bases not matched to a gene: 12. CDR1 SGHTA and CDR2 FQGNSA come from the germline V gene. CDR3 coding DNA: TGTGCCAGCAGCCTCGGAAACCCCGGGACTAGCGGGAGGAATGAGCAGTTCTTC. Protein sequence: CASSLGNPGTSGRNEQFF.

The rearrangement links TRBV2 to TRBJ2-1; TRBD2 matches at 9 bases. Germline V lookup: CDR1 SNHLY, CDR2 FYNNEI. The CDR3 contains 15 residues. The V and J ends lost 7 bases and 8 bases, in that order; junction bases with no gene match: 12. CDR3 residues: CASTRGGRAQDEQFF. The CDR3 coding sequence is TGTGCCAGCACCCGCGGCGGGAGGGCCCAGGATGAGCAGTTCTTC.

The rearrangement links TRBV4-1 to TRBJ2-7; TRBD1 matches 9 bases. V was clipped by 1 base and J by 3 bases; unmatched bases: 7. The CDR3 runs 16 residues. Germline V lookup: CDR1 MGHRA, CDR2 YSYEKL. CDR3 in amino acids: CASSQGPGQGLYEQYF. Here the CDR3 DNA reads TGCGCCAGCAGCCAAGGCCCGGGACAGGGCCTCTACGAGCAGTACTTC.

CDR3 protein: CASSLSGASGNTIYF. CDR3 sequence (DNA): TGTGCCAGCAGTTTGTCCGGAGCCTCTGGAAACACCATATATTTT. The rearrangement joins TRBV27 to TRBJ1-3; no definite D call. This CDR3 spans 15 amino acids. V gave up 3 bases and J gave up 0 bases, with 9 bases separating them. Germline CDR1 MNHEY, CDR2 SMNVEV (reference sequence).

DNA of the CDR3: TGCGCCAGCAGCCAAGATCCCGCAGATACGCAGTATTTT. It codes for CASSQDPADTQYF. J is TRBJ2-3 and V is TRBV4-1; D call uncertain. V shed 0 bases and J shed 4 bases, with 5 bases lying between them. Germline CDR1 MGHRA, CDR2 YSYEKL. The CDR3 covers 13 residues.

This clone was observed once. The gene calls are TRBV4-2 and TRBJ2-1, with TRBD2 matching 8 bases. Germline V gene lookup returns CDR1 LGHNA and CDR2 YNFKEQ. CDR3 length: 16 amino acids. The V gene end was trimmed by 3 bases and the J gene end by 4 bases; junction bases not matched to a gene: 8. The CDR3 loop reads CASSHQAGELYNEQFF. The DNA of the CDR3 is TGTGCCAGCAGCCATCAAGCGGGAGAGCTATACAATGAGCAGTTCTTC.

The V call is TRBV2, the J call TRBJ2-2; weak D call: TRBD1 (6 bases). V was clipped by 9 bases and J by 3 bases, with 11 bases between them. CDR1 and CDR2 (germline): SNHLY, FYNNEI. The length of the CDR3 is 13 residues. The CDR3 is CARTGAYTGELFF. As DNA, the CDR3 is TGTGCCAGGACAGGAGCTTACACCGGGGAGCTGTTTTTT.